The present T cell receptor beta chain was sequenced within a study of blood T cell repertoires in COVID-19. Turning to the study itself: COVID-19 samples from acute and convalescent phases originated in the United States, Italy and Spain.

In germline, CDR1 is SGHRS, CDR2 YFSETQ. Trimming removed 0 bases at V and 1 base at J, with 10 bases between. The CDR3 is 16 residues long. TCRdb keeps only in-frame clones here, not all; method: immunoSEQ multiplex PCR. Among about 260,000 clones listed, 85% to 90% were seen once. The sequence was obtained from a man aged 18 to 29 with active or convalescent COVID-19. Sequenced sample: peripheral blood. The chain joins TRBV5-1 to TRBJ1-4; D perhaps matches TRBD1 (6 bases). The CDR3 sequence is CASSLAPQGTNEKLFF. The DNA for the CDR3 is TGCGCCAGCAGCTTGGCCCCACAGGGAACTAATGAAAAACTGTTTTTT.